The 9 T cell receptor beta chains below come from one sample, sequenced in a study of vaccination and CD4 T cells after COVID-19. An Oncomine TCR Beta short-read assay was used to sequence the DNA from cultured CD4+ T cells. TCRdb reprocessed the PCR reads with MiXCR, giving one entry per CDR3 protein. The sample consists of some 18,000 distinct CDR3 sequences, just over 55% of them appearing once. Their recognized antigens are unknown. Described treatment: roughly 10-day PBMC culture with coronavirus spike peptide pools or control peptides (ViraFEST assay). Sequenced material: CD4+ T cells from blood, cultured in vitro. These receptors were taken from a human donor who had recovered from COVID-19.

The rearrangement links TRBV7-8 to TRBJ1-1; no clear D. CDR1 SGHVS and CDR2 FQNEAQ come from the germline V gene. The CDR3 has 15 amino acids. V lost 4 bases to trimming and J lost 4 bases, with 16 bases between them. The CDR3 loop reads CASSSAVERGTEAFF. The CDR3 bases are TGTGCCAGCAGCTCTGCCGTGGAGCGGGGCACTGAAGCTTTCTTT.

This chain connects TRBV6-5 to TRBJ1-1, with 8 bases lining up with TRBD1. This CDR3 is 17 amino acids long. V was pared by 4 bases and J by 4 bases, with 14 bases of the junction left unmatched. Germline lookup yields CDR1 MNHEY and CDR2 SVGAGI. The CDR3 reads CASSSQGAPRGFTEAFF. In DNA, the CDR3 is TGTGCCAGCAGTTCTCAGGGGGCCCCCCGTGGATTCACTGAAGCTTTCTTT.

This clonotype came up a few times. The rearrangement joins TRBV11-3 to TRBJ1-2; tentative D call: TRBD1 (6 bases). Trimming took 3 bases from V and 5 from J, leaving 7 bases between them. This CDR3 has 12 residues. Germline CDR1 reads SGHNT; CDR2 reads YENEEA. CDR3 loop: CASSFQGYGYTF. The CDR3 DNA sequence: TGTGCCAGCAGCTTTCAGGGGTATGGCTACACCTTC.

The J gene is TRBJ2-1, the V gene TRBV11-3, with a possible D match to TRBD2 (5 bases). Germline CDR1 is SGHNT and CDR2 is YENEEA. Trimming took off 1 base at V and 0 bases at J, with 13 bases between the two ends. The CDR3 is 17 residues long. This CDR3 is CASSLVGGESSYNEQFF. CDR3 coding DNA: TGTGCCAGCAGCTTAGTAGGTGGGGAGAGCTCCTACAATGAGCAGTTCTTC. Combining the CDR3 with reference TRBV11-3 and TRBJ2-1 gives the whole variable domain EAGVVQSPRYKIIEKKQPVAFWCNPISGHNTLYWYLQNLGQGPELLIRYENEEAVDDSQLPKDRFSAERLKGVDSTLKIQPAELGDSAVYLCASSLVGGESSYNEQFFGPGTRLTVL.

This clonotype appeared once. The genes are TRBV7-9 and TRBJ1-2; D may be TRBD1 (5 bases). From germline, CDR1 is SEHNR and CDR2 FQNEAQ (reference sequence). This CDR3 spans 12 amino acids. The ends were cut back, 1 base at V and 8 bases at J, with 8 bases in the middle. CDR3: CASSLDRLGYTF. DNA for the CDR3: TGTGCCAGCAGCTTAGACAGGCTCGGCTACACCTTC.

The chain links TRBV5-1 to TRBJ1-2; D perhaps matches TRBD1 (5 bases). The CDR3 contains 14 residues. Trimming cost V 4 bases and J 4 bases, with 14 bases left between them. CDR1 is SGHRS and CDR2 is YFSETQ in the germline V gene. Here the CDR3 reads CASSGTQNAYGYTF. The DNA of the CDR3 is TGCGCCAGCAGCGGGACTCAGAACGCCTATGGCTACACCTTC.

The chain joins TRBV7-8 to TRBJ1-2; D may be TRBD1 (5 bases). The CDR3 loop spans 16 amino acids. V dropped 2 bases and J dropped 8 bases, with 21 bases sitting between them. Germline lookup yields CDR1 SGHVS and CDR2 FQNEAQ. CDR3 in amino acids: CASSLNSRTGDGGYTF. The CDR3 DNA reads TGTGCCAGCAGCTTAAATAGCCGGACGGGGGATGGAGGCTACACCTTC. The complete variable domain, with remaining parts taken from reference TRBV7-8 and TRBJ1-2, reads GAGVSQSPRYKVAKRGQDVALRCDPISGHVSLFWYQQALGQGPEFLTYFQNEAQLDKSGLPSDRFFAERPEGSVSTLKIQRTQQEDSAVYLCASSLNSRTGDGGYTFGSGTRLTVV.

The rearrangement uses TRBV11-3 and TRBJ2-1, with TRBD2 matching 9 bases. This CDR3 region has 15 residues. The germline V gene encodes CDR1 SGHNT and CDR2 YENEEA. V lost 4 bases to trimming and J lost 7 bases; unmatched junction nucleotides: 8. The CDR3 DNA reads as TGTGCCAGCAGCTCAGATGGCGGGGGGGGTAATGAGCAGTTCTTC. The encoded protein is CASSSDGGGGNEQFF.

The CDR3 sequence: CASSYWAETADTQYF. Written as DNA, the CDR3 is TGTGCCAGCAGTTACTGGGCTGAGACGGCGGATACGCAGTATTTT. This chain connects TRBV6-2 or TRBV6-3 to TRBJ2-3; no reliable D call. The CDR3 is made up of 15 amino acids. The V end was cut by 1 base, the J end by 6 bases, with 14 bases between. Germline V lookup: CDR1 MNHEY, CDR2 SVGEGT.